This entry lists 27 T cell receptor beta chains sequenced from one sample in a study of T cells in Graves' hyperthyroidism and ophthalmopathy. RNA transcripts yielded amplified TCR beta CDR3 regions. HTBI primers were employed in a first-round RT-PCR of the TCR CDR3. MiXCR was run by TCRdb on the multiplex PCR reads, yielding one entry per CDR3 protein. Seen here are 600,000 to 700,000 distinct CDR3 sequences, just under 45% observed once, and the top ten hold roughly 6.5%. Material for sequencing was peripheral blood or thyroid tissue (not recorded which). These receptor sequences come from an adult man with Graves' disease, either hyperthyroidism or ophthalmopathy (not recorded which).

The J gene is TRBJ2-6, the V gene TRBV2, with D maybe TRBD1 (6 bases). The CDR3 covers 13 residues. The V end lost 7 bases, the J end lost 10 bases, and 14 bases lay between the germline ends. Germline CDR1 reads SNHLY; CDR2 reads FYNNEI. The CDR3 nucleotides read TGTGCCAGCAAGGCCAGGGGAGCTAACGTCCTGACTTTC. Translating gives CASKARGANVLTF.

This clonotype was observed at least ten times. The chain has TRBV7-6 and TRBJ2-7; D is unresolved. Germline loops: CDR1 SGHVS, CDR2 FNYEAQ. The CDR3 contains 13 residues. V lost 0 bases to trimming and J lost 3 bases, with 6 bases between them. CDR3 protein: CASSLAEDYEQYF. CDR3 nucleotide sequence: TGTGCCAGCAGCTTAGCCGAAGACTACGAGCAGTACTTC.

The table lists this clonotype with many counts. This chain links TRBV25-1 with TRBJ1-1; D might be TRBD1 (6 bases). The V gene lost 6 bases and the J gene lost 1 base, with 9 bases spanning the gap. There are 13 residues in the CDR3. Germline V gives CDR1 MGHDK, CDR2 SYGVNS. The chain's CDR3 is CASSPGQNTEAFF. DNA for the CDR3: TGTGCCAGCAGCCCGGGACAGAACACTGAAGCTTTCTTT.

The V and J genes are TRBV14 and TRBJ2-7, with D uncertain. Trimming shortened V by 0 bases and J by 3 bases, and 12 bases separated the two germline ends. The CDR3 runs 15 residues. Germline CDR1 reads SGHDN; CDR2 reads FVKESK. In nucleotides, the CDR3 is TGTGCCAGCAGCCAAGATATGGGTCCCGGCTACGAGCAGTACTTC. Translating it yields CASSQDMGPGYEQYF.

The chain uses TRBV7-2 and TRBJ2-7; D assignment may be TRBD1 or TRBD2 (5 bases each). Trimming took off 5 bases at V and 5 bases at J, with 19 bases between the two ends. Germline CDR1 SGHTA, CDR2 FQGNSA. This CDR3 has 15 amino acids. DNA for the CDR3: TGTGCCAGCAGCGTTGGGACCCTAACCCCTAACGAGCAGTACTTC. Residues: CASSVGTLTPNEQYF.

Ten or more counts support this clonotype. The V and J genes are TRBV2 and TRBJ1-1; no reliable D call. This CDR3 has 11 amino acids. Trimming removed 7 bases from V and 8 bases from J, with 11 bases in between. Germline CDR1 and CDR2: SNHLY and FYNNEI. This CDR3 reads CASMVKEEAFF. The DNA for the CDR3 is TGTGCCAGCATGGTAAAGGAGGAAGCTTTCTTT.

The rearrangement uses TRBV10-3 and TRBJ1-2; 7 nucleotides align to TRBD1. The CDR3 is made up of 16 amino acids. The V segment lost 4 bases and the J segment 0 bases; nucleotides outside the gene matches: 8. Germline CDR1 ENHRY, CDR2 SYGVKD. The CDR3 sequence: CAISARKTGANYGYTF. The CDR3 coding sequence is TGTGCCATCAGTGCTAGAAAAACAGGGGCTAACTATGGCTACACCTTC.

This clonotype was picked up a small number of times. The genes are TRBV19 and TRBJ1-2, with no clear D. The CDR3 sequence is 10 residues long. V was trimmed by 11 bases and J by 8 bases, leaving 12 bases between them. Per the germline V gene, CDR1 is LNHDA and CDR2 is SQIVND (reference sequence). Written as DNA, the CDR3 is TGTGCCTGTAAGGGTTCCGGCTACACCTTC. Translation gives CACKGSGYTF.

The gene calls are TRBV5-5 and TRBJ2-5, with D perhaps matching TRBD1 or TRBD2 (5 bases each). Trimming cost V 5 bases and J 2 bases, with 13 bases left between them. CDR3 length: 14 amino acids. Germline CDR1 is SGHKS and CDR2 is YYEKEE (reference sequence). The CDR3 nucleotides are TGTGCCAGCAGGTCAGGGACGGCGCAAGAGACCCAGTACTTC. Translation gives CASRSGTAQETQYF.

This clonotype was observed a handful of times. This chain joins TRBV5-1 and TRBJ1-1, with D uncertain. CDR1 SGHRS and CDR2 YFSETQ come from the germline V gene. Deletions cut 4 bases from V and 5 bases from J, with 18 bases between. The CDR3 sequence is 15 residues long. The chain's CDR3 is CASSPVGIGGTEAFF. In DNA, the CDR3 is TGCGCCAGCAGCCCTGTAGGGATCGGCGGGACTGAAGCTTTCTTT.

This clonotype has a handful of counts. V is TRBV7-9 and J is TRBJ2-7, with TRBD1 as a possible D gene (5 bases). Germline V gene lookup returns CDR1 SEHNR and CDR2 FQNEAQ (reference sequence). CDR3 length equals 16 residues. V shed 1 base and J shed 2 bases, with 15 bases lying between them. CDR3 sequence: CASSLGIGAVAYEQYF. In DNA form, the CDR3 reads TGTGCCAGCAGCTTAGGGATTGGGGCCGTGGCCTACGAGCAGTACTTC.

As regards this clonotype: One end of the junction varies from germline; a read error may be responsible. The chain couples TRBV10-3 to TRBJ1-1; possible D gene TRBD1, 5 bases. CDR3 length: 14 amino acids. The germline CDR1 and CDR2 sequences are ENHRY and SYGVKD. This CDR3 is CASSARRDDTEAFF. The CDR3 coding sequence is TGTGCCAGCAGTGCTAGGAGGGACGACACTGAAGCTTTCTTT.

As to this clonotype: Given the absence of the conserved phenylalanine or tryptophan at the CDR3 end, a read error is likely. The rearrangement links TRBV7-6 to TRBJ2-5, with D maybe TRBD1 (6 bases). Germline V CDR1 and CDR2: SGHVS, FNYEAQ. V was shortened by 4 bases and J by 2 bases, with 17 bases between the two germline ends. This CDR3 has 16 amino acids. CDR3 amino acids: CASSSHPRGLQETQYL. CDR3 bases: TGTGCCAGCAGCTCACACCCCAGGGGCCTACAAGAGACCCAGTACCTC.

This clonotype was detected only a few times. V is TRBV7-9 and J is TRBJ2-7; D possibly corresponds to TRBD1 (5 bases). Deletions cut 5 bases from V and 3 bases from J, with 14 bases between. Germline loops: CDR1 SEHNR, CDR2 FQNEAQ (reference sequence). This CDR3 comprises 14 residues. CDR3 region: CASSQDQGSYEQYF. For the CDR3, the DNA is TGTGCCAGCAGCCAAGATCAGGGTAGCTACGAGCAGTACTTC.

The chain recombines TRBV15 with TRBJ1-5; 8 bases are shared with TRBD1. CDR3 length: 16 amino acids. Germline V lookup: CDR1 LNHNV, CDR2 YYDKDF (reference sequence). The V segment lost 0 bases and the J segment 2 bases; nucleotides outside the gene matches: 3. The CDR3 reads CATSRDRGQGNQPQHF. In DNA form, the CDR3 reads TGTGCCACCAGCAGAGACAGGGGACAGGGCAATCAGCCCCAGCATTTT.

This clonotype was counted only a few times. This chain connects TRBV7-2 to TRBJ1-6; unclear D gene. The CDR3 length is 17 residues. Germline V gene sequence: CDR1 SGHTA, CDR2 FQGNSA. Trimming pared 5 bases from V and 7 bases from J, leaving 21 bases between. The CDR3 loop is CASSLTGPVSANSPLHF. The CDR3 bases are TGTGCCAGCAGCCTAACTGGACCGGTATCGGCCAATTCACCCCTCCACTTT.

As to this clonotype: A read error is possible here, since a much larger clone lies one base away. The V call is TRBV2, the J call TRBJ1-1; 7 nucleotides line up with TRBD1. Trimming removed 8 bases from V and 1 base from J; junction bases left unmatched: 7. Per the germline V gene, CDR1 is SNHLY and CDR2 is FYNNEI. The CDR3 extends over 14 amino acids. This CDR3 is CASGVDRANTEAFF. CDR3 nucleotide sequence: TGTGCCAGCGGCGTCGACAGGGCGAACACTGAAGCTTTCTTT.

This clonotype was observed a few times. This sequence joins TRBV19 and TRBJ1-4; weak D call: TRBD1 (5 bases). The CDR3 contains 15 residues. CDR1 and CDR2 (germline): LNHDA, SQIVND (reference sequence). V shed 6 bases and J shed 5 bases, with 16 bases lying between them. CDR3 loop: CASSNRGLKNEKLFF. In nucleotides, the CDR3 is TGTGCCAGTAGCAATCGGGGACTGAAGAATGAAAAACTGTTTTTT.

The chain couples TRBV12-3 or TRBV12-4 to TRBJ1-4, with D possibly matching TRBD1 (6 bases). The CDR3 totals 14 residues. Trimming left V 3 bases short and J 4 bases short, with 9 bases between. The CDR3 region is CASSFGQLNEKLFF. For the CDR3, the DNA is TGTGCCAGCAGTTTCGGACAGCTTAATGAAAAACTGTTTTTT.

This chain uses TRBV2 with TRBJ1-1; 7 bases map to TRBD1. There are 13 residues in the CDR3. Germline loops: CDR1 SNHLY, CDR2 FYNNEI. V lost 8 bases to trimming and J lost 3 bases; unmatched junction nucleotides: 6. This chain's CDR3 is CASQTGIHTEAFF. In DNA form, the CDR3 reads TGTGCCAGCCAGACAGGGATACACACTGAAGCTTTCTTT.

This clonotype was found a few times. V gene TRBV7-9 combines with J gene TRBJ1-2; 8 nucleotides line up with TRBD1. Germline assignment: CDR1 SEHNR and CDR2 FQNEAQ (reference sequence). V shed 7 bases, J shed 7 bases, and the junction held 5 bases outside the gene matches. CDR3 size: 12 residues. For the CDR3, the DNA is TGTGCCAGCACCTTGGACAGGGCTGGCTACACCTTC. This gives the protein CASTLDRAGYTF.

This clonotype has at least ten counts. This chain links TRBV7-9 with TRBJ2-7, with D unresolved. The germline V gene has CDR1 SEHNR and CDR2 FQNEAQ (reference sequence). The CDR3 spans 15 residues. The V end lost 6 bases, the J end lost 1 base, and 16 bases lay between the germline ends. This CDR3 is CASRQDGSPSYEQYF. Here the CDR3 DNA reads TGTGCCAGCAGACAAGACGGATCCCCTTCCTACGAGCAGTACTTC.

There are many counts of this clonotype. The chain employs TRBV25-1 and TRBJ1-6; no clear D gene. Germline V gene sequence: CDR1 MGHDK, CDR2 SYGVNS. The CDR3 runs 13 residues. V lost 6 bases, J lost 5 bases, and 8 bases lay in between. CDR3 in amino acids: CASRPGDNSPLHF. CDR3 DNA sequence: TGTGCCAGCAGGCCGGGAGATAATTCACCCCTCCACTTT. The full variable domain, with the rest looked up from reference TRBV25-1 and TRBJ1-6, is EADIYQTPRYLVIGTGKKITLECSQTMGHDKMYWYQQDPGMELHLIHYSYGVNSTEKGDLSSESTVSRIRTEHFPLTLESARPSHTSQYLCASRPGDNSPLHFGNGTRLTVT.

The chain links TRBV10-3 to TRBJ2-3, with 7 bases aligning to TRBD2. V shed 6 bases, J shed 5 bases, and the junction held 8 bases outside the gene matches. Looked up from germline, CDR1 is ENHRY and CDR2 is SYGVKD. CDR3 size: 14 residues. The CDR3 region is CAISQRGKGDTQYF. The CDR3, as DNA: TGTGCCATCAGCCAGCGGGGAAAAGGAGATACGCAGTATTTT.

The chain links TRBV25-1 to TRBJ1-1, with D maybe TRBD1 (5 bases). V lost 1 base and J 11 bases, leaving 11 bases between the germline ends. Germline CDR1 is MGHDK and CDR2 is SYGVNS. The CDR3 length is 12 residues. CDR3 coding DNA: TGTGCCAGCAGTGAATCCTTGGGACCGGCTTTCTTT. Translation gives CASSESLGPAFF.

The V and J genes are TRBV6-1 and TRBJ1-1, with 7 bases lining up with TRBD1. CDR3 length equals 11 residues. CDR1 and CDR2 from the germline V gene are MNHNS and SASEGT. With 7 bases clipped from V and 7 bases from J, the junction kept 3 bases outside the gene matches. The CDR3 DNA reads as TGTGCCAGCATGACAGGGCTTGAAGCTTTCTTT. Its translation is CASMTGLEAFF.

In the case of this clonotype: It may be a read error: a sequence one base away is much more abundant. This sequence joins TRBV3-1 and TRBJ1-1; D ambiguous. The germline V gene has CDR1 LGHDT and CDR2 YNNKEL (reference sequence). V shed 2 bases and J shed 0 bases, with 7 bases lying between them. The CDR3 is 14 amino acids. CDR3 region: CASSQRVMNTEAFF. The DNA for the CDR3 is TGTGCCAGCAGCCAACGGGTCATGAACACTGAAGCTTTCTTT.